This T cell receptor beta chain was sequenced for a study of cytomegalovirus exposure and HLA in healthy donors. Study-wide background: Around 180 million T cells yielded fewer than 120 million unique TCR beta sequences in earlier analysis. Study results and caveats: Equally common other TCR beta chains were less clonally expanded than HLA-associated ones, a later analysis found. In an earlier analysis, about 87% or about 30%: the productive usage of most TCR beta V segments. The study dropped some indistinguishable V segments, TRBV6-2 and TRBV6-3 among them.

Notes on this clone: What it binds is not known.

The CDR3 consists of 15 residues. Looked up from germline, CDR1 is MDHEN and CDR2 is SYDVKM. V was clipped by 5 bases and J by 3 bases, with 14 bases between them. Vbeta (60) and Jbeta (13) primers were used in the PCR. The data were produced by immunoSEQ multiplex PCR, yet TCRdb's version contains in-frame clones alone and is incomplete. The sample includes approximately 130,000 clones, 70% to 80% seen only once; the top ten take about 1.7%. Material for sequencing was PBMCs. The chain has TRBV28 and TRBJ1-5, with D possibly TRBD1 on 6 matching bases. This clonotype originated in a female donor in good health and CMV-seropositive. The CDR3 loop reads CASSPTGGPNQPQHF. CDR3 DNA sequence: TGTGCCAGCAGTCCGACCGGGGGGCCCAATCAGCCCCAGCATTTT.